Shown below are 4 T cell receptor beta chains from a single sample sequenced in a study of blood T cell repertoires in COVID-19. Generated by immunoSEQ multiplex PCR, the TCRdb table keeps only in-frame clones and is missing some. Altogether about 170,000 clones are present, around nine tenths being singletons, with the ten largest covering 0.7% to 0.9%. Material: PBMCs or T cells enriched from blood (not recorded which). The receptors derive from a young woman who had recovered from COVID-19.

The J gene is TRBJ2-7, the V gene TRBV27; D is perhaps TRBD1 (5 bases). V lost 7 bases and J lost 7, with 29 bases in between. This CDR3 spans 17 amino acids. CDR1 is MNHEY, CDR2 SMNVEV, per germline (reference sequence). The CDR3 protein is CASKCRTWSTVTREQYF. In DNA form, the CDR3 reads TGTGCCAGCAAATGCCGCACGTGGTCGACAGTCACGAGGGAGCAGTACTTC.

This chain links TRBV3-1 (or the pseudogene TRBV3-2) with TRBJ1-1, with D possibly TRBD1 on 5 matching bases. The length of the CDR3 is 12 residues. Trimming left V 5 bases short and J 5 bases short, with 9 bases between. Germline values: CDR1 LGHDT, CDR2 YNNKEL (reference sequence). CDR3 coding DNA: TGTGCCAGCAGCGGGGGGGGAACTGAAGCTTTCTTT. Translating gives CASSGGGTEAFF.

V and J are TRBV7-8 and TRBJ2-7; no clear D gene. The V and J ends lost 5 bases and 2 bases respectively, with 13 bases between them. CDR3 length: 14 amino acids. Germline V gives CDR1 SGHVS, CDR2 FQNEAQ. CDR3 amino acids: CASSPQHTTYEQYF. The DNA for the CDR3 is TGTGCCAGCAGCCCACAACATACTACCTACGAGCAGTACTTC.

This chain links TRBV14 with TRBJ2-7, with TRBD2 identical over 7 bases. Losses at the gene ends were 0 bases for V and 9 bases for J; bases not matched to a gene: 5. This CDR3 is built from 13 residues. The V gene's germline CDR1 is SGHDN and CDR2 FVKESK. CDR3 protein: CASSQDPGRVQYF. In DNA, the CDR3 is TGTGCCAGCAGCCAAGATCCAGGGAGGGTGCAGTACTTC.